The entry below describes one TCR beta chain. The clone's antigen remains unknown. No base-level quality is on record; no much larger clone is a single base apart. V was cut back by 10 bases and J by 5 bases, leaving a gap of 17 bases between them. CDR1 and CDR2, looked up from the germline V gene, are KGHSH and LQKENI. Including cysteine and phenylalanine, the CDR3 has 13 amino acids. Only CDR3 DNA is held: 39 bases, read in frame from base 1. Genomic DNA was isolated from the sorted cells so that the TCRbeta CDR3 region could be sequenced. TCRbeta CDR3 regions were sequenced using the immunoSEQ Assay. Drawn from immuneACCESS, this table holds only the in-frame rearrangements with V and J called that TCRdb kept. Clones are partly lost; checked studies trace under half to an unresolved V gene and leave the rest unexplained. This sample holds 89,000 or so clones; less than 95% were observed only once. Of the sample, almost 8.5% is held by the ten largest clones.

Patients with autoimmune disease history or receiving systemic immunosuppression were excluded from the trial. Peripheral blood for TCR sequencing was collected from all dose cohorts at baseline, on cycle 4 day 1, and on cycle 7 day 1. Samples were obtained from an open-label, multicenter, first-in-human phase I dose-escalation trial of ivuxolimab. Adults with locally advanced or metastatic head and neck squamous cell, hepatocellular, melanoma or renal cell carcinoma were enrolled in the trial. Before TCR sequencing, CD4+ T cells and CD8+ T cells were sorted from peripheral blood as separate populations. The entry originates in a study of OX40 agonist ivuxolimab in advanced cancers. As for the study more broadly: Ivuxolimab was an agonistic, fully human IgG2 monoclonal antibody directed against OX40 (CD134), a costimulatory receptor. Intravenous ivuxolimab was administered to patients every 2 weeks at six dose levels: 0.01, 0.1, 0.3, 1.5, 3 and 10 mg/kg. Of the roughly 51 patients in dose escalation, some 20 had hepatocellular carcinoma, some 15 had melanoma, 9 had renal cell carcinoma and 9 had head and neck cancer. In the dose-escalation cohort, more than 75% of patients were male, and the mean age was roughly 60 years, with a range of 23 to 79. Prior anti-PD-1, anti-PD-L1 or anti-CTLA-4 therapy was permitted, and less than 45% of dose-escalation patients had received checkpoint inhibitors. Partial responses were achieved by three dose-escalation patients, of whom one had hepatocellular carcinoma and two had cutaneous melanoma. The purpose of peripheral TCRbeta sequencing was to test whether ivuxolimab changed TCR sequence diversity and led to clonal T-cell expansion. The paper reports the monotherapy dose-escalation portion (N ≈ 50 patients) of the phase I ivuxolimab trial. Summary of the overall study and its limitations: At doses from 0.1 to 3.0 mg/kg, clonal expansion was seen in both CD4+ and CD8+ blood T cells between baseline and week 6. Antigen specificity was not determined for the clonally expanded peripheral T cells. Low levels of normalized T-cell clonal expansion were also seen in some patients who did not respond. In partial responders in the 0.1-3.0 mg/kg groups, normalized peripheral clonal expansion was found to be among the lowest, especially among CD8+ T cells. On average, CD8+ T cells showed more expanded clones than CD4+ T cells after ivuxolimab.

The sample here was CD4+ or CD8+ T cells sorted from blood, taken in a trial of the OX40 agonist ivuxolimab. The chain employs TRBV18 and TRBJ1-1; tentative D gene TRBD1, with 5 bases matching. This sequence originates from an adult with an advanced solid tumor such as melanoma, head and neck, liver or kidney cancer. The DNA sequence follows: TGTGCCACAACAACCGCGGGGGATACTGAAGCTTTCTTT. This yields the protein CATTTAGDTEAFF.